This is a list of T cell receptor beta chains from one sample in a study of shared T cell receptors in the human thymus. Profiling relied on immunoSEQ multiplex PCR, and the TCRdb table lists in-frame clones only, not all of them. The sample gives hundreds of thousands of clones, around 78% of which show up once; approximately 0.013% is in the top ten. These data were also reused for a study on human thymus T cells.

The specimen was thymocytes. These receptors all come from a boy younger than two with a congenital heart defect. Both conserved end residues are part of each CDR3. The D gene is left open where the match is weak. For some rows the clone size is stated as once, few or many, or as a class when expanded; others skip it.

-,TRBV11-2,TRBJ2-7,-,TGTGCCAGCAGCTTAGAAGCCCAGACAGGACCCAGCTACGAGCAGTACTTC,CASSLEAQTGPSYEQYF
TRBD2,TRBV4-2,TRBJ2-5,-,TGTGCCAGCAGCCAAGGGACTAGCGGGAGTACGAGGGAGACCCAGTACTTC,CASSQGTSGSTRETQYF
-,TRBV6-4,TRBJ2-5,-,TGTGCCAGCAGTGAAACCGACAGGCCCCAAGAGACCCAGTACTTC,CASSETDRPQETQYF
TRBD2,TRBV28,TRBJ2-7,-,TGTGCCAGCAGCCTAGGGTGTCTAGCGGGAGCCTTGAGGCGCGAGCAGTACTTC,CASSLGCLAGALRREQYF
-,TRBV14,TRBJ2-5,-,TGTGCCAGCAGCCAAATCCAAGGGGCCCAGTACTTC,CASSQIQGAQYF
TRBD1,TRBV11-2,TRBJ2-7,few,TGTGCCAGCAACAAGACCGGGACAGGGGACTCCTACGAGCAGTACTTC,CASNKTGTGDSYEQYF
-,TRBV11-2,TRBJ2-7,-,TGTGCCAGCAGCTTAGAGTCCACTAAGCTGGGCGAGCAGTACTTC,CASSLESTKLGEQYF
-,TRBV7-2,TRBJ2-7,-,TGTGCCAGCAGCGCAAGCAGGGGATCCTACGAGCAGTACTTC,CASSASRGSYEQYF
-,TRBV4-2,TRBJ2-7,-,TGTGCCAGCAGCCAAGAGTGTCTAGTAAGCTCCTACGAGCAGTACTTC,CASSQECLVSSYEQYF
-,TRBV27,TRBJ2-7,-,TGTGCCAGCAGGGCACAGGGATCCTACGAGCAGTACTTC,CASRAQGSYEQYF
-,TRBV18,TRBJ2-3,-,TGTGCCAGCTCACCAAAGGCGGGAAACACAGATACGCAGTATTTT,CASSPKAGNTDTQYF
-,TRBV18,TRBJ2-2,-,TGTGCCAGCTCACCTCTTACCGGGGTAACCGGGGAGCTGTTTTTT,CASSPLTGVTGELFF
-,TRBV29-1,TRBJ2-4,-,TGCAGCGTTGAAGATGGGGCACTTTCCAAAAACATTCAGTACTTC,CSVEDGALSKNIQYF
TRBD1,TRBV27,TRBJ2-3,-,TGTGCCAGCAGTACCCATAGGGGGCCGGGCACAGATACGCAGTATTTT,CASSTHRGPGTDTQYF
TRBD2,TRBV4-1,TRBJ2-7,-,TGCGCCAGCAGCCAACTTTCGCCCAGCGCGGGAGCGAGTCTTGTCCACGAGCAGTACTTC,CASSQLSPSAGASLVHEQYF
-,TRBV7-2,TRBJ1-1,-,TGTGCCAGCGGGAGGGGGAACACTGAAGCTTTCTTT,CASGRGNTEAFF
TRBD2,TRBV4-2,TRBJ2-7,-,TGTGCCAGCAGCTCCCTAGCGGGAATCCCCCCCTACGAGCAGTACTTC,CASSSLAGIPPYEQYF
-,TRBV28,TRBJ1-4,-,TGTGCCAGCAGTTCGGGGAGGGGAGGAAAACTGTTTTTT,CASSSGRGGKLFF
TRBD2,TRBV7-6,TRBJ2-1,few,TGTGCCAGCAGCTTAGCGGGGAGAGAAGGGACTAGCGGGAGTCGAAGTGAGCAGTTCTTC,CASSLAGREGTSGSRSEQFF
TRBD2,TRBV10-3,TRBJ2-7,-,TGTGCCATCAGTGAGTTTTTTCCGGGACTAGCGGCCTCCTACGAGCAGTACTTC,CAISEFFPGLAASYEQYF
-,TRBV4-2,TRBJ1-5,few,TGTGCCAGCAGCCAAGGGAGCCAGCCCCAGCATTTT,CASSQGSQPQHF
TRBD1,TRBV28,TRBJ1-1,-,TGTGCCAGCAGTCTGGGGACAGGACGTTGGGCCACTGAAGCTTTCTTT,CASSLGTGRWATEAFF
-,TRBV30,TRBJ1-1,-,TGTGCCTGGAGCGGGGAGGAGGGAGGCACTGAAGCTTTCTTT,CAWSGEEGGTEAFF
TRBD1,TRBV5-6,TRBJ1-5,-,TGTGCCAGCAGCTTGGGCAGGGGGAATCAGCCCCAGCATTTT,CASSLGRGNQPQHF
-,TRBV10-3,TRBJ2-5,once,TGTGCCCTCCGACAGGAGTACCAAGAGACCCAGTACTTC,CALRQEYQETQYF
-,TRBV27,TRBJ1-1,-,TGTGCCAGCAGTTTATCGAGAGGGGGCACTGAAGCTTTCTTT,CASSLSRGGTEAFF
-,TRBV5-4,TRBJ2-7,-,TGTGCCAGCAGCTTAGTGAGCGGACCCCGATCCGGCTACGAGCAGTACTTC,CASSLVSGPRSGYEQYF